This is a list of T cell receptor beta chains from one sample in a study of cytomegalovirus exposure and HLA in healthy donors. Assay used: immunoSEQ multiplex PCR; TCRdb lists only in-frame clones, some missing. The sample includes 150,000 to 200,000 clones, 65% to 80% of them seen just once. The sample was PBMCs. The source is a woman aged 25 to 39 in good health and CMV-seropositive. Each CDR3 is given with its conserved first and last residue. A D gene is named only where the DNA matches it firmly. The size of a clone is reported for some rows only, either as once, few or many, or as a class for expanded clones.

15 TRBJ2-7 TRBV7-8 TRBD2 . TGTGCCAGCAGCCAGGGACTAGCGGGAGGACACGAGCAGTACTTC CASSQGLAGGHEQYF
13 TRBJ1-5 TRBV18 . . TGTGCCAGCTCAATGGGGCAGGATCAGCCCCAGCATTTT CASSMGQDQPQHF
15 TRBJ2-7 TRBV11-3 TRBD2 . TGTGCCAGCAGCCACCGCTGGCTAGCGGGATTCGAGCAGTACTTC CASSHRWLAGFEQYF
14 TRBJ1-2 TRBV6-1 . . TGTGCCAGCAGTGACAGGGTTACTAACTATGGCTACACCTTC CASSDRVTNYGYTF
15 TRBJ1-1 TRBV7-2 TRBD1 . TGTGCCAGCAGACGAACCGGGACAGGGTACACTGAAGCTTTCTTT CASRRTGTGYTEAFF
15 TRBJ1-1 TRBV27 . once TGTGCCAGCAGTCCCGCGGGCGGAATGAACACTGAAGCTTTCTTT CASSPAGGMNTEAFF
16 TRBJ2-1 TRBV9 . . TGTGCCAGCAGCGCCCTAGCCGGGACACTGGTCAATGAGCAGTTCTTC CASSALAGTLVNEQFF
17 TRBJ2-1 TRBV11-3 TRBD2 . TGTGCCAGCAGCAAGCGGACTAGCGGGGCGAGTAGAGCGGAGCAGTTCTTC CASSKRTSGASRAEQFF
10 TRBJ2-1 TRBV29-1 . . TGCAGCGTTGTTGACTTTGAGCAGTTCTTC CSVVDFEQFF
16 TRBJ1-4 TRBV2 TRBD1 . TGTGCCAGCAGTGAAGTGGGGACAGCAACTAATGAAAAACTGTTTTTT CASSEVGTATNEKLFF
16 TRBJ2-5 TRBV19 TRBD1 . TGTGCCAGTAGTATCACGACAGGGGGGCCCGAAGAGACCCAGTACTTC CASSITTGGPEETQYF
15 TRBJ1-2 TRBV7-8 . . TGTGCCAGCAGCTATACCACGGGACATAAAACGGGCTACACCTTC CASSYTTGHKTGYTF
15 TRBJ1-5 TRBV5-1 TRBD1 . TGCGCCAGCAGCTCCGGGACAGGGGGTTCAATGCCCCAGCATTTT CASSSGTGGSMPQHF
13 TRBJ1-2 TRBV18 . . TGTGCCAGCTCACCTGGGGGGGAAAATGGCTACACCTTC CASSPGGENGYTF
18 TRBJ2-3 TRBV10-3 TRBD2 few TGTGCCATCAAGGACGGAAGTTTAGCGGGGGGGTCCACAGATACGCAGTATTTT CAIKDGSLAGGSTDTQYF
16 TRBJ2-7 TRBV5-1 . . TGCGCCAGCAGCTTGGGTTCTACAGGGGGAGGGTACGAGCAGTACTTC CASSLGSTGGGYEQYF
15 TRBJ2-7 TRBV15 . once TGTGCCACCAGCAGAGGGGCCGGTCACGCCGACGAGCAGTACTTC CATSRGAGHADEQYF
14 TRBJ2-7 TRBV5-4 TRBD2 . TGTGCCAGCAGCTTGGATGCGGGAGCCTACGAGCAGTACTTC CASSLDAGAYEQYF
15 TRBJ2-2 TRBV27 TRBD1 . TGTGCCAGCAGTTACAAAGGACAGGTCCCCGGGGAGCTGTTTTTT CASSYKGQVPGELFF
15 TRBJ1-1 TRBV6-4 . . TGTGCCAGCACCCTGGGGTTTCAGGCGGGCACTGAAGCTTTCTTT CASTLGFQAGTEAFF
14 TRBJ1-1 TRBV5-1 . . TGCGCCAGCAGCCCCACCCTTTTCTGGCCTGAAGCTTTCTTT CASSPTLFWPEAFF
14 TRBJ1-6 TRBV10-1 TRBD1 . TGCGCCAGCAGTGAACCGACAGGGGCCTCACCCCTCCACTTT CASSEPTGASPLHF
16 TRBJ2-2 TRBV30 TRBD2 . TGTGCCTGCGTGGGGGGGGACCCTCCGAACACCGGGGAGCTGTTTTTT CACVGGDPPNTGELFF
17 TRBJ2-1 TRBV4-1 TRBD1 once TGCGCCAGCAGCCAAGCCATTCCAGGGGGCTTAGACAATGAGCAGTTCTTC CASSQAIPGGLDNEQFF
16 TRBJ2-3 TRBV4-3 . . TGCGCCAGCAGCCAAGATGTCACAGGGAAGACAGATACGCAGTATTTT CASSQDVTGKTDTQYF
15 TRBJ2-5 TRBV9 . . TGTGCCAGCAGCGTAGGAGGCACCCCGGGGGAGACCCAGTACTTC CASSVGGTPGETQYF
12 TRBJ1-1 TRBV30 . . TGTGCCTGGAGTGACATCTCCGCTGAAGCTTTCTTT CAWSDISAEAFF
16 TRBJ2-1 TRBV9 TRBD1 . TGTGCCAGCAGCGTAGCTAGTCGGACAGGGAAGGGTGAGCAGTTCTTC CASSVASRTGKGEQFF
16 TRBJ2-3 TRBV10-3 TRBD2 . TGTGCCATCAGTGGTCGAGGGACTAGGAGCACAGATACGCAGTATTTT CAISGRGTRSTDTQYF
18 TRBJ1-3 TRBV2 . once TGTGCCAGCAGTGAACAGGGATTCCGCCAATTCGGTGGGAACACCATATATTTT CASSEQGFRQFGGNTIYF
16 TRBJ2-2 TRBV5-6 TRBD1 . TGTGCCAGCAGCCTTAAACAGGGGAAGATGCACGGGGAGCTGTTTTTT CASSLKQGKMHGELFF
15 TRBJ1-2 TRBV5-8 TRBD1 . TGTGCCAGCAGCTTGGGTCAGGGGGCTGTAGGTGGCTACACCTTC CASSLGQGAVGGYTF
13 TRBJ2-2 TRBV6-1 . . TGTGCCAGCCAGGGGGGATTCACCGGGGAGCTGTTTTTT CASQGGFTGELFF
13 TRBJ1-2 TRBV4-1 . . TGCGCCAGCAGCCAGACAGGAGAGTATGGCTACACCTTC CASSQTGEYGYTF
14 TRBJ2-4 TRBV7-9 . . TGTTCCAGCAGCTTACCGACAGAGAAAAACATTCAGTACTTC CSSSLPTEKNIQYF
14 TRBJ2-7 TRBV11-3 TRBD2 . TGTGCCAGCAGCCGGGAGACTAGCGTATACGAGCAGTACTTC CASSRETSVYEQYF
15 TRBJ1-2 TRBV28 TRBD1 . TGTGCCAGCAGTTTATCACACCCTCAGGGGGATGGCTACACCTTC CASSLSHPQGDGYTF
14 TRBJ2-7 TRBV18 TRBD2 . TGTGCCAGCTCCACTAGCGGAACTTCCTACGAGCAGTACTTC CASSTSGTSYEQYF
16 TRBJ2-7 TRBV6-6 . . TGTGCCAGCAGTTACTCCTACCTGGACAGAACCTACGAGCAGTACTTC CASSYSYLDRTYEQYF
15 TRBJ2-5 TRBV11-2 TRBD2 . TGTGCCAGCAGCTTAGATATTTCGGGGGGGGATACCCAGTACTTC CASSLDISGGDTQYF
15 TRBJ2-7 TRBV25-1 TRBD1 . TGTGCCAGCAGTGATTGGGGACAGGGTACCTACGAGCAGTACTTC CASSDWGQGTYEQYF
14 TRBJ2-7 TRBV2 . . TGTGCCAGCGGGAGGAGCGGTAAAAGAGGGGAGCAGTACTTC CASGRSGKRGEQYF
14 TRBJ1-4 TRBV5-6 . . TGTGCCAGCAGCTTAGAACAGGGTGGTGAAAAACTGTTTTTT CASSLEQGGEKLFF
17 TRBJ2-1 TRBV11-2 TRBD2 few TGTGCCAGCAGCTTGGGGGGATCTAGCGGGGGATACAATGAGCAGTTCTTC CASSLGGSSGGYNEQFF
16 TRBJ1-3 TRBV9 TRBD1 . TGTGCCAGCAGCGGACAGGGGCAGAGCTCTGGAAACACCATATATTTT CASSGQGQSSGNTIYF
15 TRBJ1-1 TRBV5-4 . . TGTGCCAGCAGATATCTCTCAGGCATGAACACTGAAGCTTTCTTT CASRYLSGMNTEAFF
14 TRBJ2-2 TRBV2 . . TGTGCCAGCAGGAAAGAGCGGAACACCGGGGAGCTGTTTTTT CASRKERNTGELFF
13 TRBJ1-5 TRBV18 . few TGTGCCAGCTCCGGGGGGGGCGATCAGCCCCAGCATTTT CASSGGGDQPQHF
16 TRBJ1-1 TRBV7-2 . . TGTGCCAGCAGCCCCGACGGGAGATCCTTGAACACTGAAGCTTTCTTT CASSPDGRSLNTEAFF
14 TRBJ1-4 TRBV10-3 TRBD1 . TGTGCCATTCTCGAACAGGGGAATGAGGAAAAACTGTTTTTT CAILEQGNEEKLFF
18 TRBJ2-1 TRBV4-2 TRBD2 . TGTGCCAGCAGCCAAGATCCTGGGGGGGGGTGGTCCTACAATGAGCAGTTCTTC CASSQDPGGGWSYNEQFF
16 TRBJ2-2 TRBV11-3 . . TGTGCCAGCAGCTCCCCCCTCGGGAGGAACACCGGGGAGCTGTTTTTT CASSSPLGRNTGELFF
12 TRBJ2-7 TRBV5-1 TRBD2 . TGCGCCAGCAGCTCACGGGAGGACGAGCAGTACTTC CASSSREDEQYF